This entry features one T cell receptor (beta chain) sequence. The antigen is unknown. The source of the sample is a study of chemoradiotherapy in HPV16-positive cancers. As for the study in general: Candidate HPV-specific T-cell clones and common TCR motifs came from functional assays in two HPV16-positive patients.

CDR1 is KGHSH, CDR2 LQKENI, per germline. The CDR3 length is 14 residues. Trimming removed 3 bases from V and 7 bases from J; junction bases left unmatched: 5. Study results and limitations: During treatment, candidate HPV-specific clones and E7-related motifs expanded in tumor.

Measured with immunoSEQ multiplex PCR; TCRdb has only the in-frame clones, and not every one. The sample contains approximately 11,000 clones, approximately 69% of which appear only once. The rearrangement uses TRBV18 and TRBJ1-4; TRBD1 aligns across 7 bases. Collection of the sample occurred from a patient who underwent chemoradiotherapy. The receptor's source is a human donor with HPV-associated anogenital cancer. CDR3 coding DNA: TGTGCCAGCTCACCCCCGGGACAGAGTGAAAAACTGTTTTTT. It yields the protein CASSPPGQSEKLFF.